This TCR beta chain derives from a study of T cells after yellow fever vaccination. Turning to the study itself: Fractions of limited cellularity were prepared by means of SMART-Seq v4 Ultra Low Input.

MiXCR, applied by TCRdb to the 5' RACE reads, yields one record per CDR3 protein. Here the sample spans a few hundred thousand distinct CDR3 sequences, about 15% being singletons. The germline V and J ends were trimmed by 5 bases and 0 bases, with 11 bases remaining between them. CDR3 size: 15 residues. Germline CDR1 KGHDR, CDR2 SFDVKD. This receptor was identified in a man younger than 35 who received the YFV17D yellow fever vaccine. Sequenced material: PBMCs, taken 4 to 6 days after the first yellow fever vaccination. The chain uses TRBV24-1 and TRBJ2-3; D perhaps matches TRBD1 (6 bases). The CDR3 reads CATSVGQGSTDTQYF. As DNA, the CDR3 is TGTGCCACCAGTGTGGGCCAGGGGAGCACAGATACGCAGTATTTT.